Following are 15 T cell receptor beta chains from one sample sequenced in a study of a mutant IDH1 vaccine in newly diagnosed glioma. Stated time point: week 35, safety follow-up. Every vaccination contained 300 ug of the mutant IDH1 20-mer peptide and was paired with topical imiquimod. Generated by immunoSEQ multiplex PCR, the TCRdb table keeps only in-frame clones and is missing some. This table holds roughly 60,000 clones, 74% found once. The antigens for these receptors are not known. Here the sequenced sample was PBMCs, taken from a glioma patient whose treatment included an IDH1 peptide vaccine. The receptor set was obtained from a man aged 50-60 years with glioma.

This clone appeared once. The junction departs from the called germline gene at one end, perhaps through a read error. This chain uses TRBV10-2 with TRBJ1-6; 7 bases line up with TRBD1. Germline V gene lookup returns CDR1 WSHSY and CDR2 SAAADI. The CDR3 totals 17 residues. Here the CDR3 DNA reads TGCGCCACCCAAGATGGACAGGAAAGCTCCTATAATTCATCCCTCCACTTT. Protein sequence: CATQDGQESSYNSSLHF.

The chain employs TRBV10-3 and TRBJ2-7; TRBD1 matches at 10 bases. The CDR3 runs 15 residues. V lost 3 bases and J lost 5; bases outside the gene matches: 7. The germline V gene has CDR1 ENHRY and CDR2 SYGVKD. CDR3 residues: CAISDTGTGAHEQYF. The CDR3 region has the DNA TGTGCCATCAGTGACACCGGGACAGGGGCCCACGAGCAGTACTTC.

V is TRBV9 and J is TRBJ2-5; a possible D gene is TRBD1 (6 bases). Germline V gene data show CDR1 as SGDLS and CDR2 as YYNGEE. The CDR3 is 16 residues long. Trimming removed 0 bases from V and 3 bases from J, with 15 bases in between. CDR3 nucleotide sequence: TGTGCCAGCAGCGTAGCGCAGACACAGGGTGAAGAGACCCAGTACTTC. This codes for CASSVAQTQGEETQYF. Full variable domain (missing parts from reference TRBV9 and TRBJ2-5): DSGVTQTPKHLITATGQRVTLRCSPRSGDLSVYWYQQSLDQGLQFLIQYYNGEERAKGNILERFSAQQFPDLHSELNLSSLELGDSALYFCASSVAQTQGEETQYFGPGTRLLVL.

The V call is TRBV25-1, the J call TRBJ2-7; 9 positions agree with TRBD1. Germline V CDR1 and CDR2: MGHDK, SYGVNS. The CDR3 contains 13 residues. V was clipped by 8 bases and J by 9 bases; unmatched bases: 11. The CDR3 DNA follows: TGTGCCAGCCGTCGTGGGGACAGGGTCGGGCAGTACTTC. Translated, it gives CASRRGDRVGQYF.

The rearrangement links TRBV4-2 to TRBJ2-1; 8 nucleotides match TRBD1. The germline CDR1 and CDR2 sequences are LGHNA and YNFKEQ. The CDR3 runs 16 residues. The ends lost 3 bases at V and 8 bases at J; junction bases unmatched: 12. The CDR3 region is CASSHEGQGAFDEQFF. CDR3 nucleotide sequence: TGTGCCAGCAGCCATGAAGGACAGGGAGCATTTGATGAGCAGTTCTTC.

The chain is built from TRBV21-1 and TRBJ1-2. TRBV21-1 counts as a pseudogene. The length of the CDR3 is 14 residues. CDR3 amino acids: CASLLEEGFYGYTF. Here the CDR3 DNA reads TGTGCCAGCCTCCTGGAGGAAGGGTTCTATGGCTACACCTTC.

The rearrangement uses TRBV29-1 and TRBJ2-7, with a weak D call TRBD1 (6 bases). Germline V gene lookup returns CDR1 SQVTM and CDR2 ANQGSEA. Trimming removed 5 bases at V and 2 bases at J, with 13 bases between. The CDR3 contains 13 residues. The CDR3 loop reads CSVRQGKTYEQYF. The DNA of the CDR3 is TGCAGCGTTCGGCAGGGGAAAACCTACGAGCAGTACTTC.

This chain links TRBV5-1 with TRBJ1-5; perhaps TRBD1 as D (5 bases). The CDR3 length is 15 residues. Trimming took off 4 bases at V and 7 bases at J, with 18 bases between the two ends. Germline V gene sequence: CDR1 SGHRS, CDR2 YFSETQ. The CDR3 is CASSPDGGTPQPQHF. In nucleotides, the CDR3 is TGCGCCAGCAGCCCGGACGGGGGGACGCCGCAGCCCCAGCATTTT.

The chain recombines TRBV10-3 with TRBJ2-7, with TRBD2 identical over 9 bases. The CDR3 runs 15 residues. Trimming took 0 bases from V and 3 from J; bases not matched to a gene: 3. Germline V lookup: CDR1 ENHRY, CDR2 SYGVKD. CDR3 loop: CAISESGLASYEQYF. In nucleotides, the CDR3 is TGTGCCATCAGTGAGTCAGGACTAGCGAGCTACGAGCAGTACTTC.

This chain joins TRBV5-1 and TRBJ2-1, with 9 bases identical to TRBD1. The germline V gene has CDR1 SGHRS and CDR2 YFSETQ. The ends lost 4 bases at V and 7 bases at J; junction bases unmatched: 9. The CDR3 consists of 15 residues. The CDR3 loop reads CASSPWDRAMNEQFF. For the CDR3, the DNA is TGCGCCAGCAGCCCGTGGGACAGGGCTATGAATGAGCAGTTCTTC.

The V gene is TRBV9, the J gene TRBJ1-2; TRBD1 aligns across 7 bases. Germline V lookup: CDR1 SGDLS, CDR2 YYNGEE. The CDR3 sequence is 13 residues long. The ends lost 4 bases at V and 8 bases at J; junction bases unmatched: 8. CDR3 bases: TGTGCCAGCAGCTCGTCGGAGGGACAGGGCTACACCTTC. Translated, it gives CASSSSEGQGYTF.

The chain joins TRBV5-4 to TRBJ2-1; D may match TRBD1 or TRBD2 (6 bases each). CDR3 length: 15 residues. CDR1 is SGHNT, CDR2 YYREEE, per germline (reference sequence). V was shortened by 3 bases and J by 0 bases, with 10 bases between the two germline ends. CDR3 sequence (DNA): TGTGCCAGCAGCTCTCCGGGGGCCTCCTACAATGAGCAGTTCTTC. Translation gives CASSSPGASYNEQFF.

This clone was counted between two and nine times. This chain uses TRBV18 with TRBJ2-5; TRBD1 might be the D (5 bases). CDR1 KGHSH and CDR2 LQKENI come from the germline V gene. The V end was cut by 3 bases, the J end by 2 bases, with 7 bases between. The CDR3 is 13 residues long. Here the CDR3 reads CASSPGLQETQYF. CDR3 nucleotides: TGTGCCAGCTCACCGGGGCTTCAAGAGACCCAGTACTTC.

The gene calls are TRBV7-9 and TRBJ1-5; TRBD1 agrees at 10 bases. This CDR3 has 17 amino acids. Per the germline V gene, CDR1 is SEHNR and CDR2 is FQNEAQ (reference sequence). Losses at the gene ends were 3 bases for V and 2 bases for J; bases not matched to a gene: 7. The CDR3 loop reads CASSFWTGGLGNQPQHF. CDR3 nucleotide sequence: TGTGCCAGCAGCTTCTGGACAGGGGGTTTGGGCAATCAGCCCCAGCATTTT. The whole variable domain, remainder taken from reference TRBV7-9 and TRBJ1-5, is DTGVSQNPRHKITKRGQNVTFRCDPISEHNRLYWYRQTLGQGPEFLTYFQNEAQLEKSRLLSDRFSAERPKGSFSTLEIQRTEQGDSAMYLCASSFWTGGLGNQPQHFGDGTRLSIL.

The gene calls are TRBV5-4 and TRBJ1-4; the match to TRBD1 covers 9 bases. The germline CDR1 and CDR2 sequences are SGHNT and YYREEE (reference sequence). J lost 8 bases, V lost 4 bases, and 9 bases had no gene match. The CDR3 sequence is 15 residues long. The CDR3 spells CASSPYGDRVEKLFF. The CDR3 bases are TGTGCCAGCAGCCCTTATGGGGACAGGGTCGAAAAACTGTTTTTT.